The rows below give T cell receptor beta chains drawn from one sample of a study of blood T cell repertoires in COVID-19. The table came from immunoSEQ multiplex PCR; TCRdb's copy has only in-frame clones and leaves some out. The sample lists under 200,000 clones, 75% to 90% occurring once. Sequencing input: peripheral blood. These receptor sequences come from a woman aged 40 to 50 with acute or convalescent COVID-19. CDR3s include the opening cysteine and the closing phenylalanine or tryptophan. Each record gives: clone size, V gene, D gene, J gene, CDR3 DNA, CDR3 protein. D genes are given only for firm matches. The size of a clone is reported for some rows only, either as once, few or many, or as a class for expanded clones.

size: -; V: TRBV28; D: TRBD2; J: TRBJ2-4; DNA: TGTGCCAGCAGTACGAACCGGGGGGGGGACATTCAGTACTTC; CDR3: CASSTNRGGDIQYF
size: -; V: TRBV11-1; D: -; J: TRBJ1-4; DNA: TGTGCCAGCAGCCGAAACTATAATGAAAAACTGTTTTTT; CDR3: CASSRNYNEKLFF
size: -; V: TRBV11-2; D: TRBD2; J: TRBJ2-2; DNA: TGTGCCAGCAGCTTAGGGGCCCGCGGCGGGGGATTTCCCGGGGAGCTGTTTTTT; CDR3: CASSLGARGGGFPGELFF
size: -; V: TRBV5-5; D: TRBD1; J: TRBJ1-1; DNA: TGTGCCAGCAGCGCGACCGGGACAGGGTTATTGGCTTTCTTT; CDR3: CASSATGTGLLAFF
size: -; V: TRBV5-1; D: -; J: TRBJ2-7; DNA: TGCGCCAGCAGGGTAGAGGGCGAGCAGTACTTC; CDR3: CASRVEGEQYF
size: -; V: TRBV4-1; D: TRBD1; J: TRBJ1-5; DNA: TGCGCCAGCAGCCTGGGTAGAGGGACAGCGAATCAGCCCCAGCATTTT; CDR3: CASSLGRGTANQPQHF
size: -; V: TRBV11-2; D: -; J: TRBJ2-1; DNA: TGTGCCAGCAGAACCGTAAGGCCGGGATCGTGGGATGAGCAGTTCTTC; CDR3: CASRTVRPGSWDEQFF
size: -; V: TRBV7-9; D: TRBD2; J: TRBJ2-2; DNA: TGTGCCAGCCCGGGGAGGGGCACCGGGGAGCTGTTTTTT; CDR3: CASPGRGTGELFF
size: few; V: TRBV7-2; D: -; J: TRBJ2-1; DNA: TGTGCCAGCAGCACGCAGACAGGCACTGAGCAGTTCTTC; CDR3: CASSTQTGTEQFF
size: once; V: TRBV19; D: -; J: TRBJ1-5; DNA: TGTGCCAGTAGTATAGCCGAGTATCAGCCCCAGCATTTT; CDR3: CASSIAEYQPQHF
size: few; V: TRBV11-2; D: TRBD1; J: TRBJ2-7; DNA: TGTGCCAGCAGCGTAGGATCAACATGGGGACAGCCCTACGAGCAGTACTTC; CDR3: CASSVGSTWGQPYEQYF
size: -; V: TRBV30; D: TRBD1; J: TRBJ1-2; DNA: TGTGCCTGGAGCCCTGGGACAGGGCTCGGTGGCTACACCTTC; CDR3: CAWSPGTGLGGYTF
size: -; V: TRBV30; D: -; J: TRBJ2-3; DNA: TGTGCCTCCTGGTCCCCAGGCACAGATACGCAGTATTTT; CDR3: CASWSPGTDTQYF
size: -; V: TRBV5-4; D: -; J: TRBJ1-1; DNA: TGTGCCAGCAGCCCACGGACAGACGGGTACACTGAAGCTTTCTTT; CDR3: CASSPRTDGYTEAFF
size: -; V: TRBV10-3; D: TRBD2; J: TRBJ2-3; DNA: TGTGCCATCAGTGACGGGGGGAGCACAGATACGCAGTATTTT; CDR3: CAISDGGSTDTQYF
size: -; V: TRBV30; D: -; J: TRBJ1-6; DNA: TGTGCCTGGAGTGCTGAGGACAGCTCCTATAATTCACCCCTCCACTTT; CDR3: CAWSAEDSSYNSPLHF
size: -; V: TRBV11-2; D: -; J: TRBJ1-1; DNA: TGTGCCAGCAGCTTAGATAAAGGGGTTCGGGGGGCTTTCTTT; CDR3: CASSLDKGVRGAFF
size: -; V: TRBV10-2; D: -; J: TRBJ2-1; DNA: TGCGCCAGCAGTGAGGGAGTGGCTAGTTACAATGAGCAGTTCTTC; CDR3: CASSEGVASYNEQFF
size: -; V: TRBV28; D: -; J: TRBJ1-2; DNA: TGTGCCAGCAGACGAGGGAGCTTACTCACAGCTAACTATGGCTACACCTTC; CDR3: CASRRGSLLTANYGYTF
size: once; V: TRBV6-5; D: -; J: TRBJ1-4; DNA: TGTGCCAGCAGTCTCAATCTGGGGCATGAAAAACTGTTTTTT; CDR3: CASSLNLGHEKLFF
size: -; V: TRBV7-6; D: TRBD2; J: TRBJ2-1; DNA: TGTGCCAGCAGCTTAGTGCCTAGCGGGGGGTACAATGAGCAGTTCTTC; CDR3: CASSLVPSGGYNEQFF
size: once; V: TRBV27; D: -; J: TRBJ2-5; DNA: TGTGCCAGCAGTTCCCGAACCCGGGGAGCGGGTGAGACCCAGTACTTC; CDR3: CASSSRTRGAGETQYF
size: -; V: TRBV6-4; D: -; J: TRBJ1-2; DNA: TGTGCCAGCAGTGACAGCGGGATCGGCTACACCTTC; CDR3: CASSDSGIGYTF
size: -; V: TRBV3-1/TRBV3-2; D: TRBD1; J: TRBJ2-1; DNA: TGTGCCAGCAGCCTGGACAGGGGCTATGAGCAGTTCTTC; CDR3: CASSLDRGYEQFF
size: once; V: TRBV7-8; D: -; J: TRBJ2-2; DNA: TGTGCCAGCAGCCCCCTACGCCTCTACAGGGATACGAACACCGGGGAGCTGTTTTTT; CDR3: CASSPLRLYRDTNTGELFF
size: -; V: TRBV29-1; D: TRBD1; J: TRBJ2-3; DNA: TGCAGCGTGGGACAGGGCGCAGATACGCAGTATTTT; CDR3: CSVGQGADTQYF
size: -; V: TRBV2; D: -; J: TRBJ2-7; DNA: TGTGCCAGCAGTGAAATCGGCTACGAGCAGTACTTC; CDR3: CASSEIGYEQYF
size: -; V: TRBV28; D: TRBD2; J: TRBJ2-3; DNA: TGTGCCAGCAGTTCCTCCGAGCGGGAGTTGACAGATACGCAGTATTTT; CDR3: CASSSSERELTDTQYF
size: -; V: TRBV12-3/TRBV12-4; D: -; J: TRBJ1-2; DNA: TGTGCCAGTAGACAGTTCTATGGCTACACCTTC; CDR3: CASRQFYGYTF
size: -; V: TRBV2; D: TRBD1; J: TRBJ1-6; DNA: TGTGCCAGCCTAGGGACAGCAAATTCACCCCTCCACTTT; CDR3: CASLGTANSPLHF
size: -; V: TRBV11-2; D: TRBD2; J: TRBJ2-2; DNA: TGTGCCAGCAGCTTGGTAGGACTAGCGGGGAACACCGGGGAGCTGTTTTTT; CDR3: CASSLVGLAGNTGELFF
size: -; V: TRBV2; D: TRBD1; J: TRBJ1-2; DNA: TGTGCCAGCAGTATGACAGGGGATTATGGCTACACCTTC; CDR3: CASSMTGDYGYTF
size: -; V: TRBV2; D: -; J: TRBJ1-5; DNA: TGTGCCAGCAGTGACCGACGGAGTCTCTGGCCCCAGCATTTT; CDR3: CASSDRRSLWPQHF
size: -; V: TRBV18; D: -; J: TRBJ1-1; DNA: TGTGCCAGCTCACCATCCAGGGGTGACACTGAAGCTTTCTTT; CDR3: CASSPSRGDTEAFF
size: -; V: TRBV6-5; D: TRBD1; J: TRBJ2-7; DNA: TGTGCCAGCAAAATCGACAGGGGAGCTACCTACGAGCAGTACTTC; CDR3: CASKIDRGATYEQYF
size: -; V: TRBV7-2; D: TRBD2; J: TRBJ2-1; DNA: TGTGCCAGCAGCAAGACTAGCGGGGGCATATTACGCAATGAGCAGTTCTTC; CDR3: CASSKTSGGILRNEQFF
size: -; V: TRBV6-1; D: -; J: TRBJ1-2; DNA: TGTGCCAGCAGTGATCGGCGGGGAGGCTACACCTTC; CDR3: CASSDRRGGYTF
size: -; V: TRBV2; D: -; J: TRBJ1-6; DNA: TGTGCCAGCACGGAAAAGTCCCGAGGGCCCCTCCACTTT; CDR3: CASTEKSRGPLHF
size: -; V: TRBV27; D: -; J: TRBJ2-7; DNA: TGTGCCAGCAGCGTCTCTGACTACTACGAGCAGTACTTC; CDR3: CASSVSDYYEQYF
size: -; V: TRBV27; D: TRBD1; J: TRBJ1-5; DNA: TGTGCCAGCAGTCCTCGAAGGACAGGGGGCCGTTATGGCAATCAGCCCCAGCATTTT; CDR3: CASSPRRTGGRYGNQPQHF
size: once; V: TRBV5-1; D: TRBD2; J: TRBJ2-5; DNA: TGCGCCAGCAGCTTGAAGGCGGGGGGGGAGACCCAGTACTTC; CDR3: CASSLKAGGETQYF